This T cell receptor beta chain was identified during a study of breast tumors, draining lymph nodes, adjacent tissues. Whole-study findings and limits: Tumors had less TCR diversity than lymph nodes, more than nontumor tissue.

In TCRdb, the multiplex PCR reads were re-called with MiXCR into one record per CDR3 protein. Of approximately 200,000 distinct CDR3 sequences listed, over 25% are singletons. Breast cancer patients provided tissue from their axillary draining lymph nodes. The ends lost 0 bases at V and 3 bases at J; junction bases unmatched: 16. The germline V gene encodes CDR1 SGHTA and CDR2 FQGTGA. The CDR3 runs to 20 residues. A word on this clonotype: Its target is unknown.

Source material: axillary lymph node tissue. The chain joins TRBV7-3 to TRBJ2-7, with 11 positions matching TRBD2. This TCR derives from a female donor with breast cancer. Some clones in this sample may be carry-over from other donors' samples. CDR3 in DNA: TGTGCCAGCAGCTTAACATGCGGGTCTAGCGGGGGGCTGAGTCGCTACGAGCAGTACTTC. Translating gives CASSLTCGSSGGLSRYEQYF.